The entry that follows covers one T cell receptor (beta chain) sequence. The junction shows a germline mismatch at one end, possibly a read error. These data are taken from a study of cytomegalovirus exposure and HLA in healthy donors. With 60 Vbeta and 13 Jbeta primers, the PCR was carried out. Sequenced by immunoSEQ multiplex PCR; TCRdb stores in-frame clones only, minus some. The data show around 150,000 clones, over 60% seen once. Germline V gives CDR1 SNHLY, CDR2 FYNNEI. This CDR3 contains 14 residues. The sequence was collected from a female donor in good health and CMV-seropositive. Material: PBMCs. V and J are TRBV2 and TRBJ1-2, with D possibly TRBD1 on 6 matching bases. The CDR3 nucleotides are TGTGCCAGCAGTCAAGCCAGGGGCAACTATGGCTACACCTTC. As protein: CASSQARGNYGYTF.